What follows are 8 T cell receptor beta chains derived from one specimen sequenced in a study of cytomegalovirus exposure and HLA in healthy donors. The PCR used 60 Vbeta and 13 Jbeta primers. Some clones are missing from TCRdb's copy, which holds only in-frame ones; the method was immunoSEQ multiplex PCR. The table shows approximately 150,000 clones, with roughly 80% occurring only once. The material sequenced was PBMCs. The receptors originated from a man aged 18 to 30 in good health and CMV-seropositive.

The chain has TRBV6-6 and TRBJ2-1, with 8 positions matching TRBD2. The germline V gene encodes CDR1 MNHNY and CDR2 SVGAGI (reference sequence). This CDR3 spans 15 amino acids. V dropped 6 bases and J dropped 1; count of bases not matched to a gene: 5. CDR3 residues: CASSPSGSSYNEQFF. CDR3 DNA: TGTGCCAGCAGCCCTAGCGGGTCTTCCTACAATGAGCAGTTCTTC.

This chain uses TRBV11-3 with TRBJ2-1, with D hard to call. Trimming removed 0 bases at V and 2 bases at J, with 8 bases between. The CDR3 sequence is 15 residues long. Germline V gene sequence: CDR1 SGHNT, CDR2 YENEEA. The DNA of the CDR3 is TGTGCCAGCAGCTTAGACTCTGACACCTACAATGAGCAGTTCTTC. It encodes CASSLDSDTYNEQFF.

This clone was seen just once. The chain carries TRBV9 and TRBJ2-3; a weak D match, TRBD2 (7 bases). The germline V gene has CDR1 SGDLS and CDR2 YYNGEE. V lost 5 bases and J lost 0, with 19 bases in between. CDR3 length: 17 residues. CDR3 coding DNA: TGTGCCAGCAGTTCCTGGGGGGGGCTAGCTAGCACAGATACGCAGTATTTT. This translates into CASSSWGGLASTDTQYF.

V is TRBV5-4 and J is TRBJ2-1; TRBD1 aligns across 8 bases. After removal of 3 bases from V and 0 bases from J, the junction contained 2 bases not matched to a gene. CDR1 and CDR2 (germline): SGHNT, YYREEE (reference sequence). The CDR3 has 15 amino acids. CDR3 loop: CASSYGTGSYNEQFF. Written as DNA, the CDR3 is TGTGCCAGCAGCTACGGGACAGGCTCCTACAATGAGCAGTTCTTC.

CDR3 amino acids: CASSYRLAGASEQYF. CDR3 DNA sequence: TGTGCCAGCAGTTACAGGCTAGCGGGAGCTAGCGAGCAGTACTTC. The chain recombines TRBV6-6 with TRBJ2-7, with 10 nucleotides matching TRBD2. From germline, CDR1 is MNHNY and CDR2 SVGAGI (reference sequence). V was clipped by 2 bases and J by 6 bases; unmatched bases: 7. CDR3 length: 15 residues.

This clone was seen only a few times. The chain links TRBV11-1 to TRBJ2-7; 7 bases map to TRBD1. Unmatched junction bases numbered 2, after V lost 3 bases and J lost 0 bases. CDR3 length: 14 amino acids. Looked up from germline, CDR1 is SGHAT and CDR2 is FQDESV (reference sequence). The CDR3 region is CASSFDRASYEQYF. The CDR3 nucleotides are TGTGCCAGCAGCTTCGACAGGGCCTCCTACGAGCAGTACTTC.

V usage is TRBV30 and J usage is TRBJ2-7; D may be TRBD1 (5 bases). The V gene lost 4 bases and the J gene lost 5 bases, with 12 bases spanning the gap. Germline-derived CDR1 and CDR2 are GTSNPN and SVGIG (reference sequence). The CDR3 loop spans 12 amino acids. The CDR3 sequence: CAWKAGLNEQYF. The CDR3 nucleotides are TGTGCCTGGAAGGCAGGGCTCAACGAGCAGTACTTC. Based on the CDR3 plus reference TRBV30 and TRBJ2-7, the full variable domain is SQTIHQWPATLVQPVGSPLSLECTVEGTSNPNLYWYRQAAGRGLQLLFYSVGIGQISSEVPQNLSASRPQDRQFILSSKKLLLSDSGFYLCAWKAGLNEQYFGPGTRLTVT.

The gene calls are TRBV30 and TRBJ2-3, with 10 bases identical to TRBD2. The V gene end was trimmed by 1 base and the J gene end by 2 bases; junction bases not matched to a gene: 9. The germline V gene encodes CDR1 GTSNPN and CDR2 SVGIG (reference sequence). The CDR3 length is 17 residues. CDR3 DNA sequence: TGTGCCTGGAGTGCACCGGCTAGCGGGAGAGTCACAGATACGCAGTATTTT. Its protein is CAWSAPASGRVTDTQYF.